These 13 T cell receptor beta chains were all obtained from the same sample, sequenced in a study of T cell responses to AZD1222 COVID-19 vaccine. TCRdb keeps only in-frame clones here, not all; method: immunoSEQ multiplex PCR. Of tens of thousands of clones in the sample, 60% to 85% were seen once. The source material was peripheral blood, sampled 28 days after the second AZD1222 dose. These receptors were collected from an adult who received the AZD1222 COVID-19 vaccine.

This chain links TRBV5-6 with TRBJ1-1; D remains ambiguous. The length of the CDR3 is 14 residues. Germline V gene data show CDR1 as SGHDT and CDR2 as YYEEEE. Trimming removed 3 bases at V and 4 bases at J, with 13 bases between. CDR3 sequence reads: CASSWSVIGTEAFF. As DNA, the CDR3 is TGTGCCAGCAGCTGGTCGGTCATTGGCACTGAAGCTTTCTTT.

V usage is TRBV3-1 (or the pseudogene TRBV3-2) and J usage is TRBJ1-4; D gene unclear. V lost 0 bases, J lost 3 bases, and 8 bases lay in between. This CDR3 region has 15 residues. Germline assignment: CDR1 LGHDT and CDR2 YNNKEL (reference sequence). CDR3 sequence (DNA): TGTGCCAGCAGCCAAGATAGCGTCGCTAATGAAAAACTGTTTTTT. It is translated as CASSQDSVANEKLFF.

The chain recombines TRBV6-1 with TRBJ2-3; D possibly corresponds to TRBD2 (5 bases). Between the trimmed V and J ends, which lost 2 bases and 3 bases, there was a span of 12 bases. The CDR3 spans 15 residues. CDR1 and CDR2 (germline): MNHNS, SASEGT. The CDR3: CASSENEGATDTQYF. Here the CDR3 DNA reads TGTGCCAGCAGTGAAAATGAGGGCGCGACAGATACGCAGTATTTT.

V gene TRBV28 combines with J gene TRBJ2-2; 10 bases are shared with TRBD1. With V trimmed by 7 bases and J by 5 bases, 7 bases remained unmatched. In germline, CDR1 is MDHEN, CDR2 SYDVKM. The CDR3 extends over 15 amino acids. Written as DNA, the CDR3 is TGTGCCAGCACGACAGGGGGCAGCTGGACCGGGGAGCTGTTTTTT. Protein product: CASTTGGSWTGELFF.

The chain uses TRBV19 and TRBJ1-5, with D unresolved. Trimming shortened V by 7 bases and J by 1 base, and 11 bases separated the two germline ends. Germline V gene sequence: CDR1 LNHDA, CDR2 SQIVND (reference sequence). This CDR3 is built from 14 residues. CDR3: CASTDAPSNQPQHF. CDR3 DNA sequence: TGTGCCAGTACCGACGCTCCGAGCAATCAGCCCCAGCATTTT.

The V call is TRBV29-1, the J call TRBJ1-1; D uncertain. Per germline, CDR1 SQVTM and CDR2 ANQGSEA. V lost 8 bases and J lost 8, with 15 bases in between. The CDR3 is 11 amino acids. The CDR3 loop reads CSSFTGREAFF. The DNA of the CDR3 is TGCAGCTCATTTACTGGAAGGGAAGCTTTCTTT.

The sample holds a few counts of this clone. This chain joins TRBV9 and TRBJ1-2; D not resolved. CDR1 is SGDLS and CDR2 is YYNGEE in the germline V gene. V was clipped by 0 bases and J by 5 bases, with 14 bases between them. This CDR3 contains 15 residues. The CDR3 sequence is CASSVAEVTGYGYTF. The CDR3 DNA reads as TGTGCCAGCAGCGTAGCGGAGGTGACGGGGTATGGCTACACCTTC.

The chain uses TRBV28 and TRBJ2-2; 10 positions match TRBD2. V trimming: 7 bases; J trimming: 6 bases; junction bases outside the gene matches: 5. Germline CDR1 is MDHEN and CDR2 is SYDVKM. The CDR3 runs 14 residues. This chain's CDR3 is CASTSSGGAGELFF. CDR3 nucleotides: TGTGCCAGCACGTCTAGCGGGGGTGCCGGGGAGCTGTTTTTT.

V is TRBV10-1 and J is TRBJ2-1; tentatively, D is TRBD2 (5 bases). Germline V gene lookup returns CDR1 WNHNN and CDR2 SYGVQD (reference sequence). The CDR3 length is 15 residues. V lost 0 bases to trimming and J lost 7 bases, with 13 bases between them. CDR3 in DNA: TGCGCCAGCAGTGAGTCGGGTAATCGCGGGAATGAGCAGTTCTTC. Its translation is CASSESGNRGNEQFF.

This rearrangement joins TRBV12-3 or TRBV12-4 to TRBJ1-5, with D maybe TRBD1 (5 bases). With 5 bases removed from V and 12 bases from J, the gap between germline ends came to 14 bases. The CDR3 loop spans 12 amino acids. DNA for the CDR3: TGTGCCAGCAGTCGTGACAGCAAAGACCAGCATTTT. This codes for CASSRDSKDQHF.

V usage is TRBV28 and J usage is TRBJ2-3; 7 bases agree with TRBD2. Germline V gene sequence: CDR1 MDHEN, CDR2 SYDVKM. The CDR3 extends over 14 amino acids. V shed 10 bases and J 4 bases; nucleotides not matched to a gene: 11. The CDR3: CATQAGGGADTQYF. The CDR3 bases are TGTGCCACCCAGGCGGGCGGGGGAGCAGATACGCAGTATTTT.

This clone was detected once. V usage is TRBV13 and J usage is TRBJ1-1, with D perhaps matching TRBD1 (6 bases). Trimming cost V 5 bases and J 8 bases, with 12 bases left between them. The germline V gene encodes CDR1 PRHDT and CDR2 FYEKMQ (reference sequence). The CDR3 is 12 amino acids. The chain's CDR3 is CASSAGTSEAFF. DNA of the CDR3: TGTGCCAGCAGCGCCGGGACAAGCGAAGCTTTCTTT.

The J gene is TRBJ2-1, the V gene TRBV10-3, with 9 positions matching TRBD2. The CDR3 is 16 residues long. The junction had 10 bases not matched to a gene; V was cut back by 3 bases and J by 7 bases. Germline assignment: CDR1 ENHRY and CDR2 SYGVKD. DNA of the CDR3: TGTGCCATCAGTGACTTCCTGCGGGGGGGCTCGAATGAGCAGTTCTTC. Translating gives CAISDFLRGGSNEQFF.